The 31 T cell receptor beta chains in this list originate from one sample, sequenced in a study of T cell repertoires in cytomegalovirus infection. TCRdb reanalysed the reads using MiXCR and keeps one entry per CDR3 protein. The repertoire holds about 360,000 distinct CDR3 sequences, about 35% seen once, with approximately 12% in the top ten. These TCRs' antigens remain unknown. Sequencing used cultured PBMCs, obtained from culture after CMV antigen stimulation. These receptors were taken from a human donor in good health (CMV status not recorded). Some clones in this sample may be carry-over from other donors' samples.

Ten or more counts support this clonotype. The chain is built from TRBV7-2 and TRBJ2-6; D uncertain. Germline V gene data show CDR1 as SGHTA and CDR2 as FQGNSA. CDR3 length equals 14 residues. Between the trimmed V and J ends, which lost 6 bases and 3 bases, there was a span of 9 bases. The CDR3 coding sequence is TGTGCCAGCAGTCTATCAATTGGGGCCAACGTCCTGACTTTC. Translated: CASSLSIGANVLTF.

The chain is built from TRBV6-6 and TRBJ2-1; D might be TRBD2 (7 bases). The ends were cut back, 5 bases at V and 4 bases at J, with 39 bases in the middle. Germline loops: CDR1 MNHNY, CDR2 SVGAGI (reference sequence). The CDR3 is 23 amino acids. The CDR3 here is CASSRRRGGGTTQWEGIYNEQFF. DNA of the CDR3: TGTGCCAGCAGTCGTCGAAGGGGGGGGGGGACTACTCAGTGGGAGGGTATTTACAATGAGCAGTTCTTC.

This clonotype was picked up many times. CDR3 coding DNA: TGTGCCAGCAGCTCCCAGACCGGGCCTGTCTACGAGCAGTACTTC. This sequence encodes CASSSQTGPVYEQYF. This chain joins TRBV7-2 and TRBJ2-7; D remains unclear. The CDR3 has 15 residues. Germline V gene data show CDR1 as SGHTA and CDR2 as FQGNSA. The V gene lost 4 bases and the J gene lost 3 bases, with 16 bases spanning the gap.

This clonotype was seen a few times. The genes are TRBV7-2 and TRBJ1-6; 7 bases are shared with TRBD1. With 5 bases clipped from V and 7 bases from J, the junction kept 8 bases outside the gene matches. The CDR3 sequence is 15 residues long. Germline values: CDR1 SGHTA, CDR2 FQGNSA. CDR3 residues: CASSPRGPGNSPLHF. The CDR3 nucleotides read TGTGCCAGCAGCCCGAGGGGGCCCGGGAATTCACCCCTCCACTTT.

This clonotype was counted only a few times. The chain recombines TRBV20-1 with TRBJ2-1; D ambiguous. V lost 3 bases, J lost 8 bases, and 11 bases lay in between. The CDR3 contains 12 residues. In germline, CDR1 is DFQATT, CDR2 SNEGSKA (reference sequence). In DNA, the CDR3 is TGCAGTGCTAGTCGCGTGGGGTATGAGCAGTTCTTC. Its protein product is CSASRVGYEQFF.

This clonotype was detected ten times or more. This chain uses TRBV7-2 with TRBJ1-1, with D unresolved. The CDR3 has 11 residues. The V and J ends lost 5 bases and 1 base respectively, with 2 bases between them. Germline loops: CDR1 SGHTA, CDR2 FQGNSA. The CDR3 DNA is TGTGCCAGCAGCGAGAACACTGAAGCTTTCTTT. Its translation: CASSENTEAFF.

The V call is TRBV10-3, the J call TRBJ1-1; no clear D. This CDR3 contains 12 residues. The germline V gene has CDR1 ENHRY and CDR2 SYGVKD. V lost 3 bases to trimming and J lost 3 bases, with 5 bases between them. The CDR3 nucleotides read TGTGCCATCAGTGATTTGGACACTGAAGCTTTCTTT. Translating gives CAISDLDTEAFF.

The V gene is TRBV29-1, the J gene TRBJ2-2; TRBD1 matches at 8 bases. V gave up 0 bases and J gave up 4 bases; unmatched junction bases: 7. CDR1 is SQVTM, CDR2 ANQGSEA, per germline. There are 16 residues in the CDR3. CDR3 loop: CSVEDRDRQGTGELFF. The CDR3 nucleotides read TGCAGCGTTGAAGATCGGGACAGGCAGGGCACCGGGGAGCTGTTTTTT.

This clonotype has a count of ten or more. The chain recombines TRBV12-3 or TRBV12-4 with TRBJ1-4, with 9 bases identical to TRBD1. The trim removed 5 bases at V and 4 bases at J, leaving 2 bases unmatched. The CDR3 sequence is 14 residues long. In DNA form, the CDR3 reads TGTGCCAGCAGTCCGACAGGGGGTAATGAAAAACTGTTTTTT. Its protein product is CASSPTGGNEKLFF.

The chain recombines TRBV19 with TRBJ2-6; D is uncertain. In germline, CDR1 is LNHDA, CDR2 SQIVND (reference sequence). This CDR3 has 15 amino acids. V was trimmed by 4 bases and J by 4 bases, leaving 11 bases between them. DNA for the CDR3: TGTGCCAGTAGTACCACAGCGTCCGGGGCCAACGTCCTGACTTTC. This encodes CASSTTASGANVLTF.

The J gene is TRBJ2-7, the V gene TRBV6-1; a weak D match, TRBD1 (7 bases). V was pared by 6 bases and J by 2 bases, with 11 bases between. Germline CDR1 and CDR2: MNHNS and SASEGT. This CDR3 region has 13 residues. CDR3 protein: CASSPRGAYEQYV. CDR3 DNA: TGTGCCAGCAGCCCCAGGGGGGCCTACGAGCAGTACGTC.

This clonotype was seen ten or more times. This chain links TRBV7-2 with TRBJ2-1; possibly TRBD2 for D (6 bases). This CDR3 has 16 amino acids. V was clipped by 6 bases and J by 10 bases, with 25 bases between them. CDR1 and CDR2 (germline): SGHTA, FQGNSA. CDR3 nucleotide sequence: TGTGCCAGCAGGCCTCTCTGGACTAACTCAGGCACCGAGCAGTTCTTC. It translates to CASRPLWTNSGTEQFF.

V usage is TRBV11-2 and J usage is TRBJ2-7; 7 positions match TRBD1. Germline CDR1 SGHAT, CDR2 FQNNGV. J was trimmed by 3 bases and V by 1 base; bases with no gene match: 9. This CDR3 contains 16 residues. CDR3 nucleotides: TGTGCCAGCAGCTTAGGGGACAGTGGCACTTACTACGAGCAGTACGTC. Its translation: CASSLGDSGTYYEQYV.

This clonotype was observed a single time. The chain employs TRBV12-3 or TRBV12-4 and TRBJ2-7; TRBD1 agrees at 7 bases. The V segment lost 6 bases and the J segment 2 bases; nucleotides outside the gene matches: 7. This CDR3 is built from 14 residues. The CDR3 here is CASRQTGQPYEQYF. In nucleotides, the CDR3 is TGTGCCAGCAGACAGACAGGGCAACCCTACGAGCAGTACTTC.

The J gene is TRBJ2-1, the V gene TRBV4-3, with D tentatively TRBD2 (6 bases). Germline lookup yields CDR1 LGHNA and CDR2 YSLEER. The CDR3 is 16 residues long. Deletions cut 3 bases from V and 5 bases from J, with 17 bases between. Written as DNA, the CDR3 is TGCGCCAGCAGCCAGAACTGGCGGGGTACGAACAATGAGCAGTTCTTC. Translation gives CASSQNWRGTNNEQFF.

The CDR3 loop reads CASRPENSYEQYV. CDR3 in DNA: TGTGCCAGCAGGCCCGAAAATTCCTACGAGCAGTACGTC. The chain is built from TRBV6-2 or TRBV6-3 and TRBJ2-7; D is undetermined. Germline assignment: CDR1 MNHEY and CDR2 SVGEGT. This CDR3 is 13 amino acids long. The V end lost 6 bases, the J end lost 1 base, and 10 bases lay between the germline ends.

The V call is TRBV7-2, the J call TRBJ1-1; D possibly corresponds to TRBD1 (5 bases). This CDR3 has 15 residues. Per the germline V gene, CDR1 is SGHTA and CDR2 is FQGNSA. V was clipped by 3 bases and J by 4 bases, with 15 bases between them. CDR3 bases: TGTGCCAGCAGCTTCCGGGCGGGACGGGGCACTGAAGCTTTCTTT. It yields the protein CASSFRAGRGTEAFF.

This clonotype was counted a single time. The chain couples TRBV7-6 to TRBJ2-1, with D perhaps matching TRBD2 (6 bases). The CDR3 loop spans 16 amino acids. The germline V gene has CDR1 SGHVS and CDR2 FNYEAQ. V was shortened by 0 bases and J by 8 bases, with 17 bases between the two germline ends. As DNA, the CDR3 is TGTGCCAGCAGCTTAGCACGCGGGACTCACGGGGATGAGCAGTTCTTC. It codes for CASSLARGTHGDEQFF.

The chain links TRBV28 to TRBJ1-3, with a possible D match to TRBD1 (5 bases). Trimming shortened V by 4 bases and J by 3 bases, and 13 bases separated the two germline ends. The CDR3 has 15 amino acids. Per germline, CDR1 MDHEN and CDR2 SYDVKM. The DNA of the CDR3 is TGTGCCAGCAGTTCCGCCCAGGGAAGTGGAAACACCATATATTTT. Translating it yields CASSSAQGSGNTIYF.

J is TRBJ2-7 and V is TRBV25-1, with D perhaps matching TRBD2 (5 bases). V lost 6 bases to trimming and J lost 7 bases, with 19 bases between them. The V gene's germline CDR1 is MGHDK and CDR2 SYGVNS. The CDR3 runs 14 residues. The CDR3 sequence is CASRGWGAPEEQYF. DNA of the CDR3: TGTGCCAGCAGGGGATGGGGAGCCCCGGAGGAGCAGTACTTC.

This clonotype has at least ten counts. V usage is TRBV7-7 and J usage is TRBJ2-7; D remains ambiguous. This CDR3 has 12 amino acids. From germline, CDR1 is SSHAT and CDR2 FNYEAQ (reference sequence). DNA for the CDR3: TGTGCTAGCAGCCCTACCCCCCACGAGCAGTACGTC. Residues: CASSPTPHEQYV.

The table lists this clonotype with many counts. DNA for the CDR3: TGTGCCAGCAGTCCGAGGGGAAGCTCCTACAATGAGCAGTTCTTC. As protein: CASSPRGSSYNEQFF. The gene calls are TRBV7-9 and TRBJ2-1; tentatively, D is TRBD1 or TRBD2 (5 bases each). The CDR3 has 15 amino acids. The ends were cut back, 6 bases at V and 0 bases at J, with 12 bases in the middle. Germline V lookup: CDR1 SEHNR, CDR2 FQNEAQ (reference sequence).

The gene calls are TRBV4-1 and TRBJ1-1, with 12 bases identical to TRBD1. Germline CDR1 and CDR2: MGHRA and YSYEKL. The CDR3 is made up of 15 amino acids. The V and J ends lost 2 bases and 10 bases, in that order; junction bases with no gene match: 8. CDR3 region: CASSQPGQGALVAFF. The CDR3 nucleotides are TGCGCCAGCAGCCAACCGGGACAGGGGGCTCTTGTAGCTTTCTTT.

This rearrangement joins TRBV11-2 to TRBJ2-1; the D is unclear. V gave up 0 bases and J gave up 5 bases, with 11 bases separating them. Germline CDR1 and CDR2: SGHAT and FQNNGV. The CDR3 is 15 amino acids. The CDR3 here is CASSLDSLPHNEQFF. CDR3 DNA sequence: TGTGCCAGCAGCTTAGACTCCCTCCCTCACAATGAGCAGTTCTTC.

This clonotype was found once. The chain uses TRBV20-1 and TRBJ2-1; 11 bases agree with TRBD2. Germline V gives CDR1 DFQATT, CDR2 SNEGSKA (reference sequence). J lost 7 bases, V lost 0 bases, and 14 bases had no gene match. The CDR3 runs to 18 residues. CDR3 sequence: CSARDNYLETSGKNEQFF. The CDR3, as DNA: TGCAGTGCTAGAGATAATTATCTCGAGACTAGCGGGAAAAATGAGCAGTTCTTC.

The chain employs TRBV9 and TRBJ2-1, with TRBD2 matching over 13 bases. Trimming took 4 bases from V and 8 from J; bases not matched to a gene: 9. Germline loops: CDR1 SGDLS, CDR2 YYNGEE. There are 16 residues in the CDR3. CDR3 in DNA: TGTGCCAGCAGCCCCATACGGACTAGCGGGAGCTATGAGCAGTTCTTC. Amino acid sequence: CASSPIRTSGSYEQFF.

The chain joins TRBV6-5 to TRBJ2-4; 10 bases are shared with TRBD2. The J segment lost 3 bases and the V segment lost 5 bases, leaving 13 bases of the junction unmatched. Germline loops: CDR1 MNHEY, CDR2 SVGAGI. The CDR3 is 18 residues long. The CDR3 region is CASSARGAGGPGKNIQYF. CDR3 in DNA: TGTGCCAGCAGTGCCCGAGGAGCGGGAGGGCCAGGCAAAAACATTCAGTACTTC.

The chain combines TRBV9 with TRBJ2-1; a weak D match, TRBD2 (7 bases). The V gene lost 1 base and the J gene lost 7 bases, with 18 bases spanning the gap. CDR1 and CDR2 from the germline V gene are SGDLS and YYNGEE. There are 16 residues in the CDR3. The CDR3 here is CASSVSGGAWRNEQFF. In DNA form, the CDR3 reads TGTGCCAGCAGCGTATCGGGGGGCGCGTGGAGGAATGAGCAGTTCTTC. Full variable domain (outside the CDR3, taken from reference TRBV9 and TRBJ2-1): DSGVTQTPKHLITATGQRVTLRCSPRSGDLSVYWYQQSLDQGLQFLIQYYNGEERAKGNILERFSAQQFPDLHSELNLSSLELGDSALYFCASSVSGGAWRNEQFFGPGTRLTVL.

V gene TRBV7-4 combines with J gene TRBJ2-7; 8 bases agree with TRBD1. The CDR3 has 15 residues. Germline CDR1 reads SGHVT; CDR2 reads SQSDAQ. Trimming removed 5 bases from V and 4 bases from J; junction bases left unmatched: 10. In DNA form, the CDR3 reads TGTGCCAGCAGCCCGGGGGACAGGAGGCTTTACGAGCAGTACTTC. It yields the protein CASSPGDRRLYEQYF.

The chain recombines TRBV4-2 with TRBJ2-3; no reliable D call. This CDR3 spans 18 amino acids. V lost 1 base to trimming and J lost 4 bases, with 21 bases between them. Germline loops: CDR1 LGHNA, CDR2 YNFKEQ. This CDR3 reads CASSQGLSALGLPDTQYF. The CDR3 coding sequence is TGTGCCAGCAGCCAAGGTCTCTCTGCCCTAGGCCTACCAGATACGCAGTATTTT.

This clonotype has only a few counts. This chain uses TRBV5-4 with TRBJ1-2, with 7 nucleotides matching TRBD1. From germline, CDR1 is SGHNT and CDR2 YYREEE (reference sequence). This CDR3 contains 15 residues. Unmatched junction bases numbered 10, after V lost 4 bases and J lost 4 bases. The CDR3 loop reads CASSRPTGQLYGYTF. The CDR3 DNA reads TGTGCCAGCAGCCGTCCCACGGGACAGCTCTATGGCTACACCTTC.